This TCR beta chain was profiled in a study of blood T cells in healthy people across ages. Study-level background: When template switching was applied, about one barcoded beta molecule was captured per two T cells.

Comment on this clonotype: At one boundary the junction diverges from the germline segment, which might be a read error.

A second PCR of roughly 7 to 11 cycles used a sample-barcoded 5' primer and a J-beta primer mix. TCRdb re-analysed the 5' RACE reads in MiXCR, keeping a single row per CDR3 protein. Of 1.4 million to 1.5 million distinct CDR3 sequences listed, 35% to 45% were seen once; the top ten hold 7% to 9%. Germline CDR1 is DFQATT and CDR2 is SNEGSKA (reference sequence). The CDR3 covers 13 residues. The TCR sequence derives from a woman aged 18-29 years in good health. This chain uses TRBV20-1 with TRBJ2-6, with D hard to call. Sequencing used blood. This chain's CDR3 is CSASYSVANVLTF. CDR3 coding DNA: TGCAGTGCTAGTTACTCTGTGGCCAACGTCCTGACTTTC.